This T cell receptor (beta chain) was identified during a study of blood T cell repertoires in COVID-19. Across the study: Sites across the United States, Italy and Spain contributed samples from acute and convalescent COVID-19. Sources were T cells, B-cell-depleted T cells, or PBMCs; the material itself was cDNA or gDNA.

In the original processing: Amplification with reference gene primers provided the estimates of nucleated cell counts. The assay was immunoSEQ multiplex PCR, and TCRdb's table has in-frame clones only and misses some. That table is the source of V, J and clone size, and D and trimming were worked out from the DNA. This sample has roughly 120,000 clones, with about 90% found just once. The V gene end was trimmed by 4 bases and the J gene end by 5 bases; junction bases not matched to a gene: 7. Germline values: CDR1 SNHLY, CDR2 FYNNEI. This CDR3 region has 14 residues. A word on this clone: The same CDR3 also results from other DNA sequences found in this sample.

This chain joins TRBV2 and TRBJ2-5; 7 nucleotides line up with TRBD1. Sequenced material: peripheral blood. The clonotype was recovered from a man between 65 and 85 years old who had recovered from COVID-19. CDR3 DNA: TGTGCCAGCAGTGGGCCAGGGGGTGGGGAGACCCAGTACTTC. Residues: CASSGPGGGETQYF.